The 11 T cell receptor beta chains given below trace back to one sample, sequenced in a study of graft-versus-host responses after intestinal transplantation. TCRdb's copy holds only in-frame clones and misses some; the assay was immunoSEQ multiplex PCR. The data hold roughly 28,000 clones, with around 92% observed a single time. The source was PBMCs, collected 66 days after intestinal transplant. The receptors shown here come from a human patient who received an intestinal transplant, so some T cells may come from the graft donor.

In its sample, this clone was seen once. The V call is TRBV7-9, the J call TRBJ2-1; 10 bases fit TRBD2. J gave up 5 bases and V 5 bases, and 9 bases lay outside the gene matches. CDR1 is SEHNR and CDR2 is FQNEAQ in the germline V gene (reference sequence). The CDR3 has 16 amino acids. The CDR3 nucleotides are TGTGCCAGCAGCCGCTTCGTAGCGGGAGGTCACAATGAGCAGTTCTTC. This sequence encodes CASSRFVAGGHNEQFF.

The rearrangement joins TRBV5-1 to TRBJ2-7; a possible D gene is TRBD2 (6 bases). In germline, CDR1 is SGHRS, CDR2 YFSETQ. This CDR3 is 18 amino acids long. V was pared by 2 bases and J by 3 bases, with 24 bases between. CDR3 sequence reads: CASSFGGIMWLDFYEQYF. CDR3 nucleotides: TGCGCCAGCAGCTTTGGGGGGATTATGTGGCTAGATTTCTACGAGCAGTACTTC. Combining the CDR3 with reference TRBV5-1 and TRBJ2-7 gives the whole variable domain KAGVTQTPRYLIKTRGQQVTLSCSPISGHRSVSWYQQTPGQGLQFLFEYFSETQRNKGNFPGRFSGRQFSNSRSEMNVSTLELGDSALYLCASSFGGIMWLDFYEQYFGPGTRLTVT.

The rearrangement uses TRBV6-5 and TRBJ2-7, with TRBD2 as a possible D gene (6 bases). With 0 bases removed from V and 3 bases from J, the gap between germline ends came to 12 bases. The germline CDR1 and CDR2 sequences are MNHEY and SVGAGI. This CDR3 contains 15 residues. The CDR3 is CASSYSARGGYEQYF. The CDR3 nucleotides read TGTGCCAGCAGTTACTCTGCGAGGGGAGGCTACGAGCAGTACTTC.

The chain uses TRBV5-6 and TRBJ1-3, with D unresolved. Germline-derived CDR1 and CDR2 are SGHDT and YYEEEE. The CDR3 contains 14 residues. Trimming removed 1 base at V and 4 bases at J, with 9 bases between. The CDR3 sequence: CASSLTPDGNTIYF. CDR3 bases: TGTGCCAGCAGCTTGACGCCCGACGGAAACACCATATATTTT. The full variable domain, with the rest looked up from reference TRBV5-6 and TRBJ1-3, is DAGVTQSPTHLIKTRGQQVTLRCSPKSGHDTVSWYQQALGQGPQFIFQYYEEEERQRGNFPDRFSGHQFPNYSSELNVNALLLGDSALYLCASSLTPDGNTIYFGEGSWLTVV.

V and J are TRBV28 and TRBJ2-7; D is possibly TRBD1 or TRBD2 (5 bases each). Germline V gives CDR1 MDHEN, CDR2 SYDVKM. CDR3 size: 11 residues. DNA for the CDR3: TGTACCGGGGTGGGGGAATACGAGCAGTACTTC. It translates to CTGVGEYEQYF.

In the case of this clone: Other DNA sequences in this sample translate to the same CDR3. The chain combines TRBV6-4 with TRBJ2-7, with no clear D. The CDR3 length is 15 residues. The germline V gene encodes CDR1 MRHNA and CDR2 SNTAGT. The ends were cut back, 8 bases at V and 0 bases at J, with 17 bases in the middle. The CDR3 protein is CASPHAHASSYEQYF. For the CDR3, the DNA is TGTGCCAGCCCCCATGCACACGCCAGCTCCTACGAGCAGTACTTC.

The CDR3 region is CASSSSPGLAVSEQYF. Here the CDR3 DNA reads TGTGCCAGCAGTTCAAGCCCGGGACTAGCGGTTTCCGAGCAGTACTTC. The gene calls are TRBV28 and TRBJ2-7, with TRBD2 matching over 11 bases. Germline V gene lookup returns CDR1 MDHEN and CDR2 SYDVKM. The CDR3 length is 16 residues. The trim removed 4 bases at V and 6 bases at J, leaving 11 bases unmatched. Full variable domain (remainder filled in from reference TRBV28 and TRBJ2-7): DVKVTQSSRYLVKRTGEKVFLECVQDMDHENMFWYRQDPGLGLRLIYFSYDVKMKEKGDIPEGYSVSREKKERFSLILESASTNQTSMYLCASSSSPGLAVSEQYFGPGTRLTVT.

The rearrangement uses TRBV4-2 and TRBJ2-2, with D uncertain. Looked up from germline, CDR1 is LGHNA and CDR2 is YNFKEQ. Trimming cost V 0 bases and J 6 bases, with 11 bases left between them. This CDR3 comprises 15 residues. CDR3 nucleotides: TGTGCCAGCAGCCAAGATCTCGGTACCCCCGGGGAGCTGTTTTTT. It yields the protein CASSQDLGTPGELFF.

The chain's CDR3 is CASSSLNSGANVLTF. Here the CDR3 DNA reads TGTGCCAGCAGTTCCCTGAACTCTGGGGCCAACGTCCTGACTTTC. The chain carries TRBV27 and TRBJ2-6; unclear D gene. V gave up 4 bases and J gave up 0 bases, with 7 bases separating them. The CDR3 sequence is 15 residues long. Germline CDR1 is MNHEY and CDR2 is SMNVEV (reference sequence).

The chain employs TRBV7-8 and TRBJ1-5; D is possibly TRBD1 (5 bases). CDR3 length: 19 amino acids. Germline CDR1 SGHVS, CDR2 FQNEAQ. V gave up 2 bases and J gave up 0 bases, with 20 bases separating them. The CDR3 nucleotides read TGTGCCAGCAGCTTAACGTCGAGACAGAGGGGATATAGCAATCAGCCCCAGCATTTT. Amino acids: CASSLTSRQRGYSNQPQHF. Based on the CDR3 plus reference TRBV7-8 and TRBJ1-5, the full variable domain is GAGVSQSPRYKVAKRGQDVALRCDPISGHVSLFWYQQALGQGPEFLTYFQNEAQLDKSGLPSDRFFAERPEGSVSTLKIQRTQQEDSAVYLCASSLTSRQRGYSNQPQHFGDGTRLSIL.

This clone was seen a single time. The chain has TRBV6-5 and TRBJ1-2; D gene unclear. The CDR3 extends over 14 amino acids. Trimming took 5 bases from V and 0 from J, leaving 10 bases between them. Germline values: CDR1 MNHEY, CDR2 SVGAGI. Here the CDR3 reads CASSEIDSNYGYTF. Written as DNA, the CDR3 is TGTGCCAGCAGTGAAATCGACTCTAACTATGGCTACACCTTC.